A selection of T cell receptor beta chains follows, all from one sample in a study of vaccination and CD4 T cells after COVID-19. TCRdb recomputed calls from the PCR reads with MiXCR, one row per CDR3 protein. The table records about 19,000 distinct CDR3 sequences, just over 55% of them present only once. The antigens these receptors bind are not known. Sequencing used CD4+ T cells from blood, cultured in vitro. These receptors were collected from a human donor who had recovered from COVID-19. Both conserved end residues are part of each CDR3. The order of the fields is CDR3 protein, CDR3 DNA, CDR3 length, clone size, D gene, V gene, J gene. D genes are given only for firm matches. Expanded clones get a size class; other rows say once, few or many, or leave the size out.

CDR3aa: CASSLWEGAGQPQHF; CDR3nt: TGTGCCAGCAGTTTATGGGAGGGGGCGGGTCAGCCCCAGCATTTT; len: 15; abundance: once; d_gene: TRBD1; v_gene: TRBV28; j_gene: TRBJ1-5
CDR3aa: CAWSQGNYGYTF; CDR3nt: TGTGCCTGGTCACAGGGGAACTATGGCTACACCTTC; len: 12; abundance: NA; d_gene: TRBD1; v_gene: TRBV30; j_gene: TRBJ1-2
CDR3aa: CAIRQGQNTEAFF; CDR3nt: TGTGCCATCCGACAGGGTCAGAACACTGAAGCTTTCTTT; len: 13; abundance: NA; d_gene: TRBD1; v_gene: TRBV6-1; j_gene: TRBJ1-1
CDR3aa: CASSLDQTYGYTF; CDR3nt: TGTGCCAGCAGTTTAGACCAGACCTATGGCTACACCTTC; len: 13; abundance: few; d_gene: NA; v_gene: TRBV27; j_gene: TRBJ1-2
CDR3aa: CATSEPGTRRLHEQFF; CDR3nt: TGTGCCACCAGTGAACCCGGGACTAGACGGTTGCATGAGCAGTTCTTC; len: 16; abundance: NA; d_gene: TRBD2; v_gene: TRBV24-1; j_gene: TRBJ2-1
CDR3aa: CATSRLAGLNEQFF; CDR3nt: TGTGCCACCAGCAGACTAGCGGGGCTCAATGAGCAGTTCTTC; len: 14; abundance: NA; d_gene: TRBD2; v_gene: TRBV15; j_gene: TRBJ2-1
CDR3aa: CASSFPGGLAYEQYF; CDR3nt: TGTGCCAGCAGCTTCCCGGGTGGATTGGCCTACGAGCAGTACTTC; len: 15; abundance: few; d_gene: NA; v_gene: TRBV5-4; j_gene: TRBJ2-7
CDR3aa: CASSFGLTGEQFF; CDR3nt: TGTGCCAGCAGCTTTGGACTAACTGGTGAGCAGTTCTTC; len: 13; abundance: large; d_gene: NA; v_gene: TRBV7-9; j_gene: TRBJ2-1
CDR3aa: CASSHEVTGAEQYF; CDR3nt: TGTGCCAGCAGCCACGAGGTTACAGGGGCCGAGCAGTACTTC; len: 14; abundance: NA; d_gene: TRBD1; v_gene: TRBV6-2/TRBV6-3; j_gene: TRBJ2-7
CDR3aa: CASSFPDRGVTYEQYF; CDR3nt: TGTGCCAGCAGCTTCCCTGACAGGGGAGTAACCTACGAGCAGTACTTC; len: 16; abundance: NA; d_gene: TRBD1; v_gene: TRBV7-9; j_gene: TRBJ2-7
CDR3aa: CSATPDRDPLYGYTF; CDR3nt: TGCAGTGCTACACCAGACCGGGACCCCCTCTATGGCTACACCTTC; len: 15; abundance: NA; d_gene: NA; v_gene: TRBV20-1; j_gene: TRBJ1-2